This TCR beta chain is drawn from a study of blood T cell repertoires in COVID-19. For the study at large: Samples representing acute and convalescent COVID-19 were sourced from the United States, Italy and Spain.

This CDR3 region has 16 residues. With V trimmed by 4 bases and J by 1 base, 7 bases remained unmatched. The germline V gene encodes CDR1 KGHSH and CDR2 LQKENI. Libraries were prepared by immunoSEQ multiplex PCR; TCRdb keeps only in-frame clonotypes and omits some of them. Of 200,000 to 250,000 clones in the sample, 86% were seen once. The specimen was peripheral blood. The genes are TRBV18 and TRBJ1-5; 7 bases are shared with TRBD1. The sequence came from a woman between 55 and 75 years old who had recovered from COVID-19. The CDR3 sequence is CASSQKQGMSNQPQHF. The CDR3 DNA is TGTGCCAGCTCACAAAAACAGGGGATGAGCAATCAGCCCCAGCATTTT.